The present T cell receptor (beta chain) was sequenced within a study of blood T cells in healthy people across ages (dated by TCRdb to 2014 to 2015). Study-level background: In model experiments, template switching captured roughly one uniquely barcoded TCR beta cDNA molecule for every two T cells. Age-related changes in TCR beta repertoire diversity were measured in the study by deep sequencing normalized with unique cDNA molecular identifiers. Donors were grouped into four age groups: young (average about 15 years), middle-aged (39), aged (around 56) and long-lived (about 89). Donors of different ages were randomly distributed across sequencing lanes to avoid experimental bias. Using the same blood draw, the study looked at two additional independent replicas of 1 million unique cDNA reads for two donors, one aged 18 to 30 and the other aged 80 or older. Results the study describes overall, beyond this receptor: Because donor CMV infection status was unknown, age-related changes in expanded clonotypes were potentially confounded. The percentage of naive T cells measured by flow cytometry correlated strongly with observed TCR beta diversity. Bulk unsorted PBMC profiling prevented conclusive comparison of naive and antigen-experienced compartments. Observed TCR beta diversity per million T cells fell roughly linearly with age, and a significant reduction was already apparent by age around 40. Estimates of total diversity based on one million sequenced T cells were regarded as lower bounds and as underestimates. Compared with the aged group, the long-lived group had more naive CD4+ T cells, fewer expanded clones and increased TCR diversity, suggesting age selection.

Comment on this clonotype: Its antigen is still unknown. No base qualities exist here, and no much larger clone lies one base off it.

Library generation was performed with 5' RACE. Reads for this sample came from an Illumina HiSeq 2500. A second PCR of roughly 6 to 11 cycles was run with a J-beta primer mix and a sample-barcoded 5' primer. Each TCR beta cDNA molecule received a unique molecular identifier from a template-switch 5' adaptor carrying 12 random nucleotides. At least 2.5 million CDR3-containing paired-end reads were obtained from each sample. All of the RNA was converted into first-strand cDNA using the Mint cDNA synthesis kit, with a TRBC-specific oligonucleotide serving as the primer. Following uracil-DNA glycosylase treatment, a first 18-cycle PCR with universal primers M1SS and BC2_uni_R was performed on all cDNA. In the authors' own workflow: For normalization, 1 million high-quality reads, each with a distinct molecular identifier, were randomly selected from each sample. Instead of being binned into consensus sequences, reads that shared molecular identifiers were thrown out. MiTCR, set to a Q25 quality threshold and the strictest error-elimination algorithm, was used for CDR3 identification, clonotype clustering and error correction. A nonparametric unseen species model with Euler transformation was used to estimate a lower bound on total TCR beta diversity. TCRdb cleaned the public reads at Q25 with fastp, built clones with MiXCR and kept in-frame beta chains. When rows share a CDR3 protein, they turn into one entry using the most common DNA and genes. None of the V and J calls come from the authors' own analysis; TCRdb made them. The sample includes about 1.6 million distinct CDR3 sequences, with about 31% observed a single time. The top ten clonotypes cover 10% to 12% of the sample.

Systemically healthy Caucasian individuals from Russia, approximately 39 in total and aged roughly 6 to 90 years, were included as donors. Each donor gave ten milliliters of peripheral blood, drawn into EDTA-treated Vacutainer tubes. Ficoll-Paque density-gradient centrifugation was used to isolate PBMCs, with at least 7 million per sample. Trizol reagent was used to extract total RNA from the PBMCs, yielding at least 5.5 micrograms per sample. Naive CD45RAhigh/CD27high T cell percentages were measured by flow cytometry on a PBMC aliquot from every donor. The CDR3 measures 18 amino acids from cysteine to phenylalanine. Only CDR3 DNA remains: 54 bases, in frame from the first base. CDR1 and CDR2 (MNHEY, SMNVEV) derive from the germline V gene (reference sequence). V is cut by 0 bases and J by 4 bases, and the space between the germline ends is 21 bases.

The specimen sequenced was blood. This TCR was sampled from a woman younger than 45 in good health. This chain joins TRBV27 to TRBJ1-2; the D gene is unclear. The bases are TGTGCCAGCAGTTTATCAAGCTTGACACCGAATCCCACCTATGGCTACACCTTC. This yields the protein CASSLSSLTPNPTYGYTF.